This entry is about one T cell receptor (beta chain). Its antigen is as yet unknown. V lost 5 bases and J 2 bases, leaving 16 bases between the germline ends. Germline-derived CDR1 and CDR2 are GTSNPN and SVGIG (reference sequence). The CDR3 loop spans 14 amino acids. The sample originates from a study of cytomegalovirus exposure and HLA in healthy donors. Use of 60 Vbeta and 13 Jbeta primers characterized the PCR. Sequencing was performed with immunoSEQ multiplex PCR; in TCRdb, only in-frame clones are kept and a portion is missing. The sample shows around 150,000 clones, over 70% of them seen only once. Findings of the study overall: When the data were analyzed later, several of the most significant clusters appeared to be linked to common viral pathogens.

This sequence joins TRBV30 and TRBJ2-7; TRBD2 might be the D (5 bases). This sequence was found in a young woman in good health and CMV-seronegative. Material for sequencing was PBMCs. The CDR3 DNA reads TGTGCCTGGGGAGGTACTGGGATCCCCTACGAGCAGTACTTC. Translation gives CAWGGTGIPYEQYF.